This T cell receptor beta chain is from a study of blood T cell repertoires in COVID-19. Authors' analysis steps: Reference gene primer amplification gave estimated nucleated cell counts. Only in-frame clones appear in the TCRdb table, and some are missing; sequencing was by immunoSEQ multiplex PCR. The V and J calls and clone size are taken from that table; D and trimming were inferred from the DNA. Of 140,000 to 150,000 clones listed, 84% were seen once; the top ten hold approximately 5%. This CDR3 is built from 14 residues. CDR1 is KGHSH and CDR2 is LQKENI in the germline V gene. V shed 2 bases, J shed 3 bases, and the junction held 2 bases outside the gene matches.

Sequenced input: peripheral blood. The chain is built from TRBV18 and TRBJ1-2; TRBD1 matches 8 bases. This receptor was identified in a human donor in a cohort sampled during active COVID-19. The CDR3 loop is CASSPSTGDYGYTF. The DNA for the CDR3 is TGTGCCAGCTCACCATCGACAGGGGACTATGGCTACACCTTC.